The clone carrying this T cell receptor (beta chain) has just a few counts. Its target is not known. The data derive from a study of T-cell memory formation after mild COVID-19. UMIs and sample barcodes were carried by the TCR alpha and TCR beta cDNA libraries that 5'RACE produced using constant-segment primers. TCRdb called the 5' RACE reads again in MiXCR, with one record for every CDR3 protein. Of roughly 190,000 distinct CDR3 sequences listed, roughly 10% are singletons. The study, taken as a whole, reports: For second-wave clones that peaked at day 37, SARS-CoV-2 specificity went unverified.

Sequencing input: PBMCs or a T cell subset sorted from them (not recorded which). The sequence was obtained from a man aged 18 to 30 who had mild COVID-19 (a few samples of this study predate the infection). Cell type and time point are not known.

The CDR3 sequence: CASSYSGRTSTDTQYF. The CDR3, as DNA: TGTGCCAGCAGTTACTCTGGGAGGACTAGCACAGATACGCAGTATTTT. The V call is TRBV6-5, the J call TRBJ2-3, with D possibly TRBD2 on 6 matching bases. Trimming pared 0 bases from V and 0 bases from J, leaving 10 bases between. CDR1 and CDR2 from the germline V gene are MNHEY and SVGAGI. The CDR3 covers 16 residues.